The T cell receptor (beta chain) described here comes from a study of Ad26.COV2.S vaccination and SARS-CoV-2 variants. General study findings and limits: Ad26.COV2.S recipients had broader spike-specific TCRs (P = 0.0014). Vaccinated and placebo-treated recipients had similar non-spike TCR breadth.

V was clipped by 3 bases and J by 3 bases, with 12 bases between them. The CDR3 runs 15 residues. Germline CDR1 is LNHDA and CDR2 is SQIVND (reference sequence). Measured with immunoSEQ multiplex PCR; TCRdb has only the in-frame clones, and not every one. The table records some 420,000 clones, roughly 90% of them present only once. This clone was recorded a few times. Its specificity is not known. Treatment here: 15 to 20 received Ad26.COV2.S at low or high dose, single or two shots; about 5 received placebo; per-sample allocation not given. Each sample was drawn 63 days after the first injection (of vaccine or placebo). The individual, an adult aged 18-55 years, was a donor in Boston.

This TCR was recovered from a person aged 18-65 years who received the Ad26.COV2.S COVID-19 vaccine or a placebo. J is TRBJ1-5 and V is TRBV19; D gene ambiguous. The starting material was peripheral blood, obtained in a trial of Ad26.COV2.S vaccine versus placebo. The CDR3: CASSIISTDNQPQHF. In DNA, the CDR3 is TGTGCCAGTAGTATCATCTCAACGGACAATCAGCCCCAGCATTTT.